This entry concerns a single T cell receptor beta chain. Antigen unknown. V lost 3 bases, J lost 6 bases, and 7 bases lay in between. CDR3 length: 12 amino acids. Germline CDR1 reads SGHVS; CDR2 reads FNYEAQ. The data are from a study of cytotoxic CD8 clonotypes in ibrutinib-treated CLL. The wider study: Patients attained roughly 25 partial and 2 complete responses; at median about 70 months, around 15 remained remitted while 12 progressed.

Produced via immunoSEQ multiplex PCR; TCRdb's table is partial and in-frame only. The table includes some 140,000 clones, around 93% detected once. Whole-study results and caveats: Clonality went up at ibrutinib response and then declined back toward baseline at progression. Public clonotypes were uncommon and contracted or stayed stable on treatment.

The rearrangement joins TRBV7-6 to TRBJ2-3; D gene unclear. The specimen was PBMCs, collected after 12 months of ibrutinib treatment. This TCR was recovered from a human donor with chronic lymphocytic leukemia. Here the CDR3 DNA reads TGTGCCAGCAGCTTTCCCTTGGATACGCAGTATTTT. It specifies CASSFPLDTQYF.